This T cell receptor (beta chain) stems from a study of T cell responses to AZD1222 COVID-19 vaccine. Whole-study findings and limits: Females made up more of the donors, who were largely white British, and clonal diversity may have come out too low. Mapped onto spike, vaccine-associated CD4 TCRs spanned it and were dominant at 160-218 and 743-854. Nearly half of unique spike-specific TCRs reportedly avoided B.1.351 and B.1.1.7 mutated regions. The study found Spike-specific TCR breadth and depth rose after two AZD1222 doses.

Of note for this clone: Its antigen is unidentified.

The CDR3 is 12 amino acids. Per germline, CDR1 MDHEN and CDR2 SYDVKM. V lost 2 bases and J 7 bases, leaving 6 bases between the germline ends. Assay: immunoSEQ multiplex PCR; the TCRdb copy retains only in-frame clones and omits some. The repertoire consists of about 89,000 clones, with under 95% occurring once and the leading ten covering 5.2%. The sample here was peripheral blood, taken on day 0 of MenACWY control vaccination. The source of this sequence is an adult in good health. This sequence joins TRBV28 and TRBJ2-1; D call uncertain. In nucleotides, the CDR3 is TGTGCCAGCAGTTTAGAAGGAAATGAGCAGTTCTTC. Amino acid sequence: CASSLEGNEQFF.